Listed here is a single T cell receptor (beta chain). The data were produced by immunoSEQ multiplex PCR, yet TCRdb's version contains in-frame clones alone and is incomplete. This sample has roughly 370,000 clones, with approximately 87% found just once. This record belongs to a study of blood T cell repertoires in COVID-19. The CDR3 sequence is 15 residues long. V shed 4 bases, J shed 2 bases, and the junction held 6 bases outside the gene matches. CDR1 is SGHTS and CDR2 is YDEGEE in the germline V gene. Sequenced input: PBMCs or T cells enriched from blood (not recorded which). The J gene is TRBJ1-5, the V gene TRBV5-8; the match to TRBD1 covers 7 bases. The receptor was isolated from a woman aged 50 to 60 who had recovered from COVID-19. CDR3 residues: CASSAGQDRNQPQHF. Here the CDR3 DNA reads TGTGCCAGCAGCGCAGGACAGGACCGCAATCAGCCCCAGCATTTT.